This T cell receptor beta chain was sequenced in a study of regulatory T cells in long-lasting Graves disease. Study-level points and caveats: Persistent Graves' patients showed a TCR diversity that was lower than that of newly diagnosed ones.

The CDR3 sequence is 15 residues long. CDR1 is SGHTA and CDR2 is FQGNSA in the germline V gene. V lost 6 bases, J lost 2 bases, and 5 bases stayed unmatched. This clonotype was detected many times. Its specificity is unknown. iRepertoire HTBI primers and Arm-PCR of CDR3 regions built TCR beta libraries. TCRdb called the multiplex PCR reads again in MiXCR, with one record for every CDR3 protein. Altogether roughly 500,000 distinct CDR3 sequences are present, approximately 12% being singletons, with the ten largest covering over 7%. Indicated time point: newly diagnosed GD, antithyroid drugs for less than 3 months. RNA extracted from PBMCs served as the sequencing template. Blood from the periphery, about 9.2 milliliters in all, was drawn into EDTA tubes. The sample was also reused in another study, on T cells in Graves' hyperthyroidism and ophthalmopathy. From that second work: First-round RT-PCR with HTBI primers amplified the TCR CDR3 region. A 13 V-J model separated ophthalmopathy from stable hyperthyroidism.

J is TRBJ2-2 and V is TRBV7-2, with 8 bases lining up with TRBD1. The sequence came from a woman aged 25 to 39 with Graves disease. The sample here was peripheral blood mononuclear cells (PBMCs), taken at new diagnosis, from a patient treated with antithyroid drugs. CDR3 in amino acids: CASSPTGGNTGELFF. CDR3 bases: TGTGCCAGCAGTCCTACAGGGGGTAACACCGGGGAGCTGTTTTTT.